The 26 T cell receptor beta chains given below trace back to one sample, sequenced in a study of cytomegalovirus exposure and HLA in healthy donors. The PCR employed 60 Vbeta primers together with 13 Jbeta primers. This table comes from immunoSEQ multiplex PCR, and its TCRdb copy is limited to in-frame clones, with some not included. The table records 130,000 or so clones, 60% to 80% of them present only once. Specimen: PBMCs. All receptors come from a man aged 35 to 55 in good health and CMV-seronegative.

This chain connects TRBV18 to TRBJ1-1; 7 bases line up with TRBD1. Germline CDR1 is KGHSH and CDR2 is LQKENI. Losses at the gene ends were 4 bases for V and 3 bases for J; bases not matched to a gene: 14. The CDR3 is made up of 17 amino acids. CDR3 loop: CASSRTLVRDSHTEAFF. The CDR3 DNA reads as TGTGCCAGCTCACGAACCTTAGTAAGGGACAGCCACACTGAAGCTTTCTTT.

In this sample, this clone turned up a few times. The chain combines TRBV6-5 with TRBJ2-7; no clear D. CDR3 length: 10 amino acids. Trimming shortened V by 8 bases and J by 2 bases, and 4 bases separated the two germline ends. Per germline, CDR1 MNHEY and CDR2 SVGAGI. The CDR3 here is CASGAYEQYF. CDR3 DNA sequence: TGTGCCAGCGGAGCCTACGAGCAGTACTTC.

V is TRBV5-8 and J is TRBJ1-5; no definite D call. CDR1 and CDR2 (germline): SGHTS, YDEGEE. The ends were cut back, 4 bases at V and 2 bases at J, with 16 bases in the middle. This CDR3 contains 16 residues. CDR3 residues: CASSPRAFGGNQPQHF. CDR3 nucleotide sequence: TGTGCCAGCAGCCCCCGAGCGTTCGGGGGCAATCAGCCCCAGCATTTT.

This CDR3 is CARRTGGHNQPQHF. The CDR3 DNA reads as TGTGCCAGGAGGACAGGGGGACACAATCAGCCCCAGCATTTT. The chain uses TRBV6-6 and TRBJ1-5; 10 positions agree with TRBD1. The germline gives CDR1 MNHNY, CDR2 SVGAGI (reference sequence). CDR3 size: 14 residues. V shed 9 bases, J shed 3 bases, and the junction held 5 bases outside the gene matches.

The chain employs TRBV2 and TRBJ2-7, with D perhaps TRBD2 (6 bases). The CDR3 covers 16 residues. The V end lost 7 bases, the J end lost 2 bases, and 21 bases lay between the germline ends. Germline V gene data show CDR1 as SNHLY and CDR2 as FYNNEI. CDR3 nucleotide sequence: TGTGCCAGCAAAGGGGATGGAGGGGCAAGCGCCTACGAGCAGTACTTC. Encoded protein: CASKGDGGASAYEQYF.

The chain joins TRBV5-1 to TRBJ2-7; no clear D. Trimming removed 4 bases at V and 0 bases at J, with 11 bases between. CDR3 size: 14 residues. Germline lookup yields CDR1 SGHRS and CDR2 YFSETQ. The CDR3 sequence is CASSLDSYSYEQYF. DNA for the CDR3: TGCGCCAGCAGCCTCGACTCCTACTCCTACGAGCAGTACTTC.

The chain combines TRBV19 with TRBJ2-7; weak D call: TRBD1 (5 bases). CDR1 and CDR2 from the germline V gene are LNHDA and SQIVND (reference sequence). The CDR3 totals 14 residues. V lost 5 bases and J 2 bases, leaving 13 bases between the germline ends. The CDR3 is CASSARGFAYEQYF. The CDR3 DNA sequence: TGTGCCAGTAGTGCAAGGGGCTTCGCCTACGAGCAGTACTTC.

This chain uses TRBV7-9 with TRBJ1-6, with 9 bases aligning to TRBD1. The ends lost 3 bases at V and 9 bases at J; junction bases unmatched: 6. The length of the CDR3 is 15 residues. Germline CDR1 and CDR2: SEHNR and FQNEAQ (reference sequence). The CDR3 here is CASSFNRDRASPLHF. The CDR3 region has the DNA TGTGCCAGCAGCTTTAACCGGGACAGGGCTTCACCCCTCCACTTT.

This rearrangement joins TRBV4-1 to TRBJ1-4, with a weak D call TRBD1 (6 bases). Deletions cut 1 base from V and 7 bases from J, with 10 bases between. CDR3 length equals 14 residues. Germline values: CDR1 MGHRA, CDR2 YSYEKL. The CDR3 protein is CASSQGGRGEKLFF. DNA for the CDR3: TGCGCCAGCAGCCAAGGGGGGCGCGGTGAAAAACTGTTTTTT.

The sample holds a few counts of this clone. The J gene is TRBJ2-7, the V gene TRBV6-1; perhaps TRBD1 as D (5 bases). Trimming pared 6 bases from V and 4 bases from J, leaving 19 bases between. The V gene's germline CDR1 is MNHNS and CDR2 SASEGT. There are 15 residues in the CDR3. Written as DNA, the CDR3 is TGTGCCAGCAGGGCCTGGACAACCGGGTTGTACGAGCAGTACTTC. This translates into CASRAWTTGLYEQYF.

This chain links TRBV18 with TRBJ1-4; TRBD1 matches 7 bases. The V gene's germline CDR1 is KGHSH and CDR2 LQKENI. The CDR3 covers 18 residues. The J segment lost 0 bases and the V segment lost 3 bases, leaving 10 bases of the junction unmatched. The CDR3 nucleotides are TGTGCCAGCTCACCGTTTGCGGGGACAGCTGCAACTAATGAAAAACTGTTTTTT. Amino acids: CASSPFAGTAATNEKLFF. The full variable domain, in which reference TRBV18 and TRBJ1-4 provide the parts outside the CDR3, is NAGVMQNPRHLVRRRGQEARLRCSPMKGHSHVYWYRQLPEEGLKFMVYLQKENIIDESGMPKERFSAEFPKEGPSILRIQQVVRGDSAAYFCASSPFAGTAATNEKLFFGSGTQLSVL.

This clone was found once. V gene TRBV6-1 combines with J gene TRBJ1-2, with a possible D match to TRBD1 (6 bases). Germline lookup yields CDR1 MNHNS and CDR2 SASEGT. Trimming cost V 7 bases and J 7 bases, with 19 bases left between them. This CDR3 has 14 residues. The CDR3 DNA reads TGTGCCAGCACCCCAGAAAGGACAGTTGTTGGCTACACCTTC. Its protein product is CASTPERTVVGYTF.

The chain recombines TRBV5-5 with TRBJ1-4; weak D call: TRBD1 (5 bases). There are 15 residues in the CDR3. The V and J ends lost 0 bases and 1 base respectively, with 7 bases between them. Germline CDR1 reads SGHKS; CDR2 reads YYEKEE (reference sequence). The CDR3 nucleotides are TGTGCCAGCAGCTTGGGCGGGGGAACTAATGAAAAACTGTTTTTT. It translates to CASSLGGGTNEKLFF.

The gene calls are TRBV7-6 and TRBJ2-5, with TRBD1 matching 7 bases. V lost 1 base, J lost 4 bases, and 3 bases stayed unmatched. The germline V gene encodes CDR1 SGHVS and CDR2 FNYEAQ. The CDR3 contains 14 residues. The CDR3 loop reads CASSLGPGGETQYF. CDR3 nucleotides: TGTGCCAGCAGCTTAGGCCCAGGGGGAGAGACCCAGTACTTC.

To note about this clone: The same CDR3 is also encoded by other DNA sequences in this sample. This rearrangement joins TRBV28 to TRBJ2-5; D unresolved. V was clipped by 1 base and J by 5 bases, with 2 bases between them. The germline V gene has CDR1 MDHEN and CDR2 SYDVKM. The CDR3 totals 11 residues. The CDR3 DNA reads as TGTGCCAGCAGTTTATCGGAGACCCAGTACTTC. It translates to CASSLSETQYF.

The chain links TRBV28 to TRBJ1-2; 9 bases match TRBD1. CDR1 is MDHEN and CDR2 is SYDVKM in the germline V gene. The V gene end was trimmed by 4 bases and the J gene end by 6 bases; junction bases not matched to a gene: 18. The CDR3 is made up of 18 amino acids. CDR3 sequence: CASSSPRGQGYSRDGYTF. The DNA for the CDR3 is TGTGCCAGCAGTTCCCCCCGGGGACAGGGTTATAGTAGAGATGGCTACACCTTC.

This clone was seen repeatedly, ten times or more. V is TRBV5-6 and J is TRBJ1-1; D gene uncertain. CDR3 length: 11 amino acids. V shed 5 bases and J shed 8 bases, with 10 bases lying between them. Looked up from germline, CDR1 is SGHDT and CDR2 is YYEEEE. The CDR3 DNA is TGTGCCAGCAGACGAGACGGGGAAGCTTTCTTT. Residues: CASRRDGEAFF.

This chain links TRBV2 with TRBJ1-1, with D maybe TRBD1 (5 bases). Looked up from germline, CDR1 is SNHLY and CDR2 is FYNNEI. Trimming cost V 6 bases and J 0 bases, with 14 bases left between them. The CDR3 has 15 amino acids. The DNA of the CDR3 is TGTGCCAGCAGGGTCGGGGGGTGGGTGAACACTGAAGCTTTCTTT. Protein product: CASRVGGWVNTEAFF.

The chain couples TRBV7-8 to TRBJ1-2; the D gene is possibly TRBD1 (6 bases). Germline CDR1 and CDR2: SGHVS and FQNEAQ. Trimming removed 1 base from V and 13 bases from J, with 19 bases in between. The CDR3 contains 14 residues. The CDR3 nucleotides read TGTGCCAGCAGCTTAGAATACGGACAGAGACGCCTCACCTTC. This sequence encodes CASSLEYGQRRLTF. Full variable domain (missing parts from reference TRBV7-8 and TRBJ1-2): GAGVSQSPRYKVAKRGQDVALRCDPISGHVSLFWYQQALGQGPEFLTYFQNEAQLDKSGLPSDRFFAERPEGSVSTLKIQRTQQEDSAVYLCASSLEYGQRRLTFGSGTRLTVV.

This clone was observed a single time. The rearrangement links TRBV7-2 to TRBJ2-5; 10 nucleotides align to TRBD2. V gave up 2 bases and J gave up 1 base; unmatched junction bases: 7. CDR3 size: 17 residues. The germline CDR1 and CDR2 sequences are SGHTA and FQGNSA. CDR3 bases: TGTGCCAGCAGCTTATGGCTCATAGCGGGGGGCCAAGAGACCCAGTACTTC. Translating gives CASSLWLIAGGQETQYF. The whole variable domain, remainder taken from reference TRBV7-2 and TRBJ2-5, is GAGVSQSPSNKVTEKGKDVELRCDPISGHTALYWYRQSLGQGLEFLIYFQGNSAPDKSGLPSDRFSAERTGGSVSTLTIQRTQQEDSAVYLCASSLWLIAGGQETQYFGPGTRLLVL.

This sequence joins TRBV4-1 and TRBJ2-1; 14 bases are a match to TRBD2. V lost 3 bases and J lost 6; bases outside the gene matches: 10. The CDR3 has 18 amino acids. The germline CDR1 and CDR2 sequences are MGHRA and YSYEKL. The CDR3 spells CASSHPGLAGANPNEQFF. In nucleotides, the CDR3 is TGCGCCAGCAGCCACCCGGGACTAGCGGGAGCCAATCCCAATGAGCAGTTCTTC.

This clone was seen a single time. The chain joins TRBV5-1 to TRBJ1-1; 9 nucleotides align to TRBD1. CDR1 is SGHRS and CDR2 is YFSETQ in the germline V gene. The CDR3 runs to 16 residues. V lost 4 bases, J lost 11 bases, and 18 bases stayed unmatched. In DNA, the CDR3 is TGCGCCAGCAGCGAACTCTTATCCGGGACAGGGCTGGGTGCTTTCTTT. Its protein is CASSELLSGTGLGAFF.

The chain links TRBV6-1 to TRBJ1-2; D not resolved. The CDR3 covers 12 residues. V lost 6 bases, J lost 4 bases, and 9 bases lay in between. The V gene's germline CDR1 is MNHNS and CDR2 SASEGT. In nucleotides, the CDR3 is TGTGCCAGCAGCCCAGGCCTCTATGGCTACACCTTC. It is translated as CASSPGLYGYTF.

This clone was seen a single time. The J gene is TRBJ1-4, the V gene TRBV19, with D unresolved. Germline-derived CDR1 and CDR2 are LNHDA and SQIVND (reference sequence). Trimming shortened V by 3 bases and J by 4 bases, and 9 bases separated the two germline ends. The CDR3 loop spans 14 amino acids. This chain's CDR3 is CASSISGFNEKLFF. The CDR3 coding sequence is TGTGCCAGTAGTATTTCGGGGTTTAATGAAAAACTGTTTTTT.

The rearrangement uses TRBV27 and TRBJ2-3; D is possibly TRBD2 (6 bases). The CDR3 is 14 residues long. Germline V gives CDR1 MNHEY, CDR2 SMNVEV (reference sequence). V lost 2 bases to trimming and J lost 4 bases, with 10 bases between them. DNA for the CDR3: TGTGCCAGCAGTTTAGCTGGAGGGGCAGATACGCAGTATTTT. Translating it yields CASSLAGGADTQYF.

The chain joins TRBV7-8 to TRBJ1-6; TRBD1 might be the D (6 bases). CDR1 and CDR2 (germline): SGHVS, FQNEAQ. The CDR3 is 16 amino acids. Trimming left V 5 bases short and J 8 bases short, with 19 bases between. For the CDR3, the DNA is TGTGCCAGCAGCCGAACGGGGGGGGCGCGCGATTCACCCCTCCACTTT. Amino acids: CASSRTGGARDSPLHF. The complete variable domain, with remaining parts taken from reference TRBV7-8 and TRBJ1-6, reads GAGVSQSPRYKVAKRGQDVALRCDPISGHVSLFWYQQALGQGPEFLTYFQNEAQLDKSGLPSDRFFAERPEGSVSTLKIQRTQQEDSAVYLCASSRTGGARDSPLHFGNGTRLTVT.